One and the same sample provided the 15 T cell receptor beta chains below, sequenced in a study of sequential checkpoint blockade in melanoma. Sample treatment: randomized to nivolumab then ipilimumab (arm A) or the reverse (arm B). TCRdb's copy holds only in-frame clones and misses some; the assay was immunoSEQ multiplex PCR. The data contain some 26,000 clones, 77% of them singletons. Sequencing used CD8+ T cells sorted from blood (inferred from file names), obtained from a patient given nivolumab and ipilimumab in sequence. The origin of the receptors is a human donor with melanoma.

The CDR3 loop is CASSSSRRGDSYEQYF. The CDR3 nucleotides are TGTGCCAGCAGTTCCAGTAGGAGGGGCGACTCCTACGAGCAGTACTTC. The chain uses TRBV5-6 and TRBJ2-7, with a weak D call TRBD2 (6 bases). The V end was cut by 5 bases, the J end by 0 bases, with 18 bases between. Per germline, CDR1 SGHDT and CDR2 YYEEEE. The CDR3 totals 16 residues.

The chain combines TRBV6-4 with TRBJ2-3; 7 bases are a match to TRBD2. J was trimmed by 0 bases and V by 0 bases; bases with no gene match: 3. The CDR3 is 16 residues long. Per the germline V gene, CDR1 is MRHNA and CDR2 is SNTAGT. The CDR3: CASSDSAGVSTDTQYF. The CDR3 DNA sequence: TGTGCCAGCAGTGACTCTGCGGGAGTGAGCACAGATACGCAGTATTTT.

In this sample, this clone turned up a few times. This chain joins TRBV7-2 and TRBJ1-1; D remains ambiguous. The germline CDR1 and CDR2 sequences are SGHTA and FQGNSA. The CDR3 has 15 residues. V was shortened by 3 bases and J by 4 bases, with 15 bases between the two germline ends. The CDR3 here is CASSFLLTAGTEAFF. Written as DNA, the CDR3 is TGTGCCAGCAGCTTTCTACTGACCGCAGGCACTGAAGCTTTCTTT.

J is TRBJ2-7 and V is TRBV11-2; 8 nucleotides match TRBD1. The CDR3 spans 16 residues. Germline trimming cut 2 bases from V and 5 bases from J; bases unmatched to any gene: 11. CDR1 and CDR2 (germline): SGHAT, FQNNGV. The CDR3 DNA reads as TGTGCCAGCAGCTTATCACACAGGGGGGTTCGCGACGAGCAGTACTTC. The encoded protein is CASSLSHRGVRDEQYF.

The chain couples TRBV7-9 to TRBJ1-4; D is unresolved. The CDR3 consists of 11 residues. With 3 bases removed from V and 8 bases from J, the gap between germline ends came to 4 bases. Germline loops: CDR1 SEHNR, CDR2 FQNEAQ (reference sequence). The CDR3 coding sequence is TGTGCCAGCAGCTTCACAGAAAAACTGTTTTTT. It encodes CASSFTEKLFF.

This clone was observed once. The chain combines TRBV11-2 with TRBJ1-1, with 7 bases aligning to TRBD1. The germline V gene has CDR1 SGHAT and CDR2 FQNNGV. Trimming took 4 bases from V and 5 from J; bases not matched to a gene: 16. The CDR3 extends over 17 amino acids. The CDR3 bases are TGTGCCAGCAGCTCTGCCACGGACAGGACAAGGAGAACTGAAGCTTTCTTT. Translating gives CASSSATDRTRRTEAFF.

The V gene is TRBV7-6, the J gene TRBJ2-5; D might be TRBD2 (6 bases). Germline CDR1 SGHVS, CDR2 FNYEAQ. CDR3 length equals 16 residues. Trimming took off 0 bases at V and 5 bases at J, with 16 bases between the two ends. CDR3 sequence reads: CASSLAGTRPMETQYF. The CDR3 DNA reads TGTGCCAGCAGCTTAGCTGGGACTCGGCCTATGGAGACCCAGTACTTC.

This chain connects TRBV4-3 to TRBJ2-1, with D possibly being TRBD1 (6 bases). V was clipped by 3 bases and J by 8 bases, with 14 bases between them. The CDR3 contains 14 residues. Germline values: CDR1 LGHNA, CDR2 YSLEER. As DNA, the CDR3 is TGCGCCAGCAGCCACGTACCCGAGGGGGATGAGCAGTTCTTC. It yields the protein CASSHVPEGDEQFF.

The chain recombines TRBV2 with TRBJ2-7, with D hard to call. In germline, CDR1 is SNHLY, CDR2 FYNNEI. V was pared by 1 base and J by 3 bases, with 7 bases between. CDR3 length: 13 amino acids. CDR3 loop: CASSEGAVYEQYF. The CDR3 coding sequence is TGTGCCAGCAGTGAAGGCGCGGTCTACGAGCAGTACTTC.

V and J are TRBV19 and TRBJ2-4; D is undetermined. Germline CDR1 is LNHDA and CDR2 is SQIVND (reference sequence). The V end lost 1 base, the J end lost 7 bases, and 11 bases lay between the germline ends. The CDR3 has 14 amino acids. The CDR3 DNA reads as TGTGCCAGTAGTATAGTTGGCCGGCGGAACATTCAGTACTTC. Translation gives CASSIVGRRNIQYF.

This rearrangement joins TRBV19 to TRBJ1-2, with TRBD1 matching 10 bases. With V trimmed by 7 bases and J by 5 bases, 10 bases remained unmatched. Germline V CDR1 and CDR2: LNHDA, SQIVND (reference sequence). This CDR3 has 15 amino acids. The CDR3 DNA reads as TGTGCCAGTACCGTGACAGGGGGCCGGAGGTATGGCTACACCTTC. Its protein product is CASTVTGGRRYGYTF.

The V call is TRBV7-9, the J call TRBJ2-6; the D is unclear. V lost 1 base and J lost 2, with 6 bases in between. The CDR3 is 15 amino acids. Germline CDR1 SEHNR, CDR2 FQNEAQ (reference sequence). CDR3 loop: CASSLEIAGANVLTF. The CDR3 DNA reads TGTGCCAGCAGCTTAGAAATAGCTGGGGCCAACGTCCTGACTTTC. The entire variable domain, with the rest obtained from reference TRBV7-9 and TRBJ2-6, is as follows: DTGVSQNPRHKITKRGQNVTFRCDPISEHNRLYWYRQTLGQGPEFLTYFQNEAQLEKSRLLSDRFSAERPKGSFSTLEIQRTEQGDSAMYLCASSLEIAGANVLTFGAGSRLTVL.

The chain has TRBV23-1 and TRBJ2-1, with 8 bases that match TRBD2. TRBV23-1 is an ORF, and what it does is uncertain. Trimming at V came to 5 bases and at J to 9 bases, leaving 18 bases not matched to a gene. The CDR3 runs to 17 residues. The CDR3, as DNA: TGCGCCAGCAGTGCTACTAAGACCGCGGGAGGCAAAGGTGAGCAGTTCTTC. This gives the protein CASSATKTAGGKGEQFF.

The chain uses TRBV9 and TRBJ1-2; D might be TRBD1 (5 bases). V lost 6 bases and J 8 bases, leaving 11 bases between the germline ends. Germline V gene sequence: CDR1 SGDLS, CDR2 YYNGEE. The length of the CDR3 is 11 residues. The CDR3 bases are TGTGCCAGCACCAAGGGGAACGGCTACACCTTC. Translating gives CASTKGNGYTF.

The CDR3 nucleotides are TGTGCCAGCAGGACCGGGGGGAAGGACTATGGCTACACCTTC. Its translation: CASRTGGKDYGYTF. The chain has TRBV6-6 and TRBJ1-2, with D maybe TRBD1 (5 bases). With 6 bases removed from V and 3 bases from J, the gap between germline ends came to 14 bases. CDR1 is MNHNY, CDR2 SVGAGI, per germline (reference sequence). The CDR3 sequence is 14 residues long.